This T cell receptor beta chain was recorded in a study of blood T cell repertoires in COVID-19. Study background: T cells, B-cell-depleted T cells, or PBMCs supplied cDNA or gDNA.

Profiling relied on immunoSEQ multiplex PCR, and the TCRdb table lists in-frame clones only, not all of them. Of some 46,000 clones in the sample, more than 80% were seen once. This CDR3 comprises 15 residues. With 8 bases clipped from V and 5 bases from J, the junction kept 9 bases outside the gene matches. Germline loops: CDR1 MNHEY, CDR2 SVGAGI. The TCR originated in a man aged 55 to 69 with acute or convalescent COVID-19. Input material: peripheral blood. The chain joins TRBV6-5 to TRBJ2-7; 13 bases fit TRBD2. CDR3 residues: CASRLAGGPGHEQYF. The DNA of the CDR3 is TGTGCCAGCCGACTAGCGGGAGGTCCCGGCCACGAGCAGTACTTC.